These 27 T cell receptor beta chains share one sample of origin, sequenced in a study of vaccination effects on CD4 cells after COVID-19. Pools of viral peptides were used by the ViraFEST assay to expand antigen-specific CD4+ T cells ahead of sequencing. CD4+ T cells were isolated after roughly nine days of culture. Vaccine administered to participants consisted of two doses of either BNT162b2 or mRNA-1273. Their antigens remain unidentified. Produced via immunoSEQ multiplex PCR; TCRdb's table is partial and in-frame only. This table holds more than 12,000 clones, about 77% found once. Sequences were derived from CD4+ T cells from PBMCs cultured with HCoV-NL63 spike peptides, sampled after COVID-19 vaccination. The receptor set was obtained from a human donor who received a COVID-19 vaccine.

The chain has TRBV6-6 and TRBJ2-5; no firm D call. V gave up 5 bases and J gave up 4 bases, with 14 bases separating them. The CDR3 covers 14 residues. Germline-derived CDR1 and CDR2 are MNHNY and SVGAGI (reference sequence). The CDR3 bases are TGTGCCAGCAGTCAGCCCGCGGACGGAGAGACCCAGTACTTC. Translating it yields CASSQPADGETQYF.

The chain couples TRBV5-1 to TRBJ2-1, with 8 nucleotides matching TRBD2. The germline V gene has CDR1 SGHRS and CDR2 YFSETQ. The junction had 12 bases not matched to a gene; V was cut back by 4 bases and J by 9 bases. This CDR3 is 15 amino acids long. The CDR3 bases are TGCGCCAGCAGCCAAAAAAGCGGGAGCCGTACTGAGCAGTTCTTC. It translates to CASSQKSGSRTEQFF.

J is TRBJ2-1 and V is TRBV11-2; no clear D gene. Germline V gene lookup returns CDR1 SGHAT and CDR2 FQNNGV. CDR3 length: 14 amino acids. The V end was cut by 3 bases, the J end by 7 bases, with 13 bases between. CDR3 in DNA: TGTGCCAGCAGCTTCTCCCTGGCGAGTAATGAGCAGTTCTTC. It codes for CASSFSLASNEQFF.

The chain combines TRBV10-3 with TRBJ2-7; 7 bases line up with TRBD2. The CDR3 sequence is 15 residues long. Germline lookup yields CDR1 ENHRY and CDR2 SYGVKD. J lost 4 bases, V lost 0 bases, and 6 bases had no gene match. This CDR3 reads CAISESGGSNYEQYF. In DNA, the CDR3 is TGTGCCATCAGTGAGTCTGGCGGGAGTAATTACGAGCAGTACTTC.

The chain employs TRBV10-3 and TRBJ2-2; weak D call: TRBD1 (6 bases). The CDR3 sequence is 14 residues long. The germline V gene has CDR1 ENHRY and CDR2 SYGVKD. V was clipped by 4 bases and J by 3 bases, with 9 bases between them. The CDR3, as DNA: TGTGCCATCAGTGGGGCAGGGGACACCGGGGAGCTGTTTTTT. This gives the protein CAISGAGDTGELFF.

This rearrangement joins TRBV5-4 to TRBJ1-6, with 7 bases aligning to TRBD1. The germline V gene encodes CDR1 SGHNT and CDR2 YYREEE (reference sequence). The CDR3 has 15 amino acids. The V and J ends lost 4 bases and 9 bases, in that order; junction bases with no gene match: 10. CDR3 sequence reads: CASSSGGGAGSPLHF. The CDR3 coding sequence is TGTGCCAGCAGCAGCGGAGGGGGCGCGGGTTCACCCCTCCACTTT. Supplemented by reference TRBV5-4 and TRBJ1-6, the full variable domain reads ETGVTQSPTHLIKTRGQQVTLRCSSQSGHNTVSWYQQALGQGPQFIFQYYREEENGRGNFPPRFSGLQFPNYSSELNVNALELDDSALYLCASSSGGGAGSPLHFGNGTRLTVT.

The chain joins TRBV19 to TRBJ1-5; D possibly corresponds to TRBD1 (6 bases). The CDR3 covers 15 residues. Germline CDR1 is LNHDA and CDR2 is SQIVND (reference sequence). V was pared by 3 bases and J by 10 bases, with 19 bases between. CDR3 in DNA: TGTGCCAGTAGTATTACAGGGAATGGATTTGCTCCCCAGCATTTT. Its protein product is CASSITGNGFAPQHF.

The sample holds a few counts of this clone. The chain links TRBV7-9 to TRBJ1-2, with TRBD1 identical over 11 bases. Germline CDR1 reads SEHNR; CDR2 reads FQNEAQ (reference sequence). Trimming cost V 1 base and J 8 bases; bases outside gene matches: 9. The CDR3 covers 16 residues. Written as DNA, the CDR3 is TGTGCCAGCAGCTTAGGGGACAGGGGGGCAGAGGAAGGCTACACCTTC. Its translation: CASSLGDRGAEEGYTF.

Points on this clone: The same CDR3 also results from other DNA sequences found in this sample. This chain joins TRBV10-3 and TRBJ1-1; possible D gene TRBD1, 5 bases. The V end lost 4 bases, the J end lost 4 bases, and 10 bases lay between the germline ends. The CDR3 covers 13 residues. The V gene's germline CDR1 is ENHRY and CDR2 SYGVKD. CDR3 nucleotides: TGTGCCATCAGTGGGGCCGGGGGCACTGAAGCTTTCTTT. Its protein product is CAISGAGGTEAFF.

There are a few counts of this clone. This chain uses TRBV7-8 with TRBJ2-7; 10 bases are shared with TRBD2. There are 15 residues in the CDR3. J was trimmed by 3 bases and V by 3 bases; bases with no gene match: 5. From germline, CDR1 is SGHVS and CDR2 FQNEAQ. CDR3 loop: CASSLQRGGVYEQYF. CDR3 nucleotide sequence: TGTGCCAGCAGCTTGCAGCGGGGGGGCGTCTACGAGCAGTACTTC.

This rearrangement joins TRBV7-2 to TRBJ1-3; D uncertain. Trimming cost V 4 bases and J 0 bases, with 7 bases left between them. The CDR3 length is 14 residues. Germline assignment: CDR1 SGHTA and CDR2 FQGNSA. CDR3 DNA sequence: TGTGCCAGCAGCTACCAAGTCTCTGGAAACACCATATATTTT. It specifies CASSYQVSGNTIYF. Looking up the rest from reference TRBV7-2 and TRBJ1-3 gives the full variable domain: GAGVSQSPSNKVTEKGKDVELRCDPISGHTALYWYRQSLGQGLEFLIYFQGNSAPDKSGLPSDRFSAERTGGSVSTLTIQRTQQEDSAVYLCASSYQVSGNTIYFGEGSWLTVV.

This rearrangement joins TRBV20-1 to TRBJ1-6; 10 nucleotides agree with TRBD1. Per the germline V gene, CDR1 is DFQATT and CDR2 is SNEGSKA (reference sequence). This CDR3 has 14 amino acids. After removal of 3 bases from V and 8 bases from J, the junction contained 4 bases not matched to a gene. The CDR3 DNA follows: TGCAGTGCTAGTTCCGGGACAGGGGATTCACCCCTCCACTTT. It encodes CSASSGTGDSPLHF.

This clone was detected only once. Germline is not matched at one junction end, which may reflect a read error. This chain connects TRBV11-3 to TRBJ2-1, with 9 bases fitting TRBD1. The CDR3 runs to 18 residues. In germline, CDR1 is SGHNT, CDR2 YENEEA. The CDR3 nucleotides are TGTGCCAGCAGCGTAGACAGGGGGATTTCTCGGGCGTACAATGAGCAGTTCTTC. Protein product: CASSVDRGISRAYNEQFF.

CDR3 sequence: CASSQGNIYGYTF. CDR3 coding DNA: TGTGCCAGCAGCCAGGGGAACATCTATGGCTACACCTTC. V and J are TRBV3-1 (or the pseudogene TRBV3-2) and TRBJ1-2; no firm D call. The germline CDR1 and CDR2 sequences are LGHDT and YNNKEL (reference sequence). Trimming removed 3 bases at V and 4 bases at J, with 9 bases between. This CDR3 contains 13 residues.

The chain uses TRBV14 and TRBJ2-6, with D unclear. This CDR3 is 15 amino acids long. The V end was cut by 3 bases, the J end by 3 bases, with 9 bases between. CDR1 is SGHDN, CDR2 FVKESK, per germline. CDR3 sequence (DNA): TGTGCCAGCAGCCAGCCACTCTTTGGGGCCAACGTCCTGACTTTC. Amino acid sequence: CASSQPLFGANVLTF.

This clone was observed a few times. This chain joins TRBV10-3 and TRBJ2-5; tentative D call: TRBD1 (6 bases). The V gene lost 10 bases and the J gene lost 5 bases, with 17 bases spanning the gap. Per germline, CDR1 ENHRY and CDR2 SYGVKD. The length of the CDR3 is 13 residues. CDR3 in amino acids: CATRWQGNETQYF. Written as DNA, the CDR3 is TGTGCCACCCGGTGGCAGGGGAATGAGACCCAGTACTTC.

V gene TRBV10-1 combines with J gene TRBJ2-1, with D uncertain. V lost 0 bases to trimming and J lost 0 bases, with 3 bases between them. There are 14 residues in the CDR3. The germline V gene encodes CDR1 WNHNN and CDR2 SYGVQD (reference sequence). CDR3 nucleotide sequence: TGCGCCAGCAGTGAGTCTTACTCCTACAATGAGCAGTTCTTC. Its protein is CASSESYSYNEQFF.

The chain links TRBV19 to TRBJ1-5, with unresolved D. This CDR3 has 15 residues. Germline-derived CDR1 and CDR2 are LNHDA and SQIVND (reference sequence). Trimming left V 1 base short and J 6 bases short, with 13 bases between. CDR3 sequence (DNA): TGTGCCAGTAGTATAGGGGGAAGTTACGGTCAGCCCCAGCATTTT. Its protein product is CASSIGGSYGQPQHF.

The chain is built from TRBV19 and TRBJ2-1; either TRBD1 or TRBD2 may fit D (5 bases each). CDR1 and CDR2 from the germline V gene are LNHDA and SQIVND (reference sequence). This CDR3 has 16 residues. Trimming removed 6 bases from V and 6 bases from J, with 21 bases in between. The CDR3 DNA sequence: TGTGCCAGTAGCCCCCTAGCTCAAGGAAGGGGCAATGAGCAGTTCTTC. Translating it yields CASSPLAQGRGNEQFF.

CDR3 bases: TGTGCCAGCAGAGACTCCTCTGGAAACACCATATATTTT. It translates to CASRDSSGNTIYF. V and J are TRBV12-3 or TRBV12-4 and TRBJ1-3; no reliable D call. V lost 6 bases, J lost 0 bases, and 6 bases lay in between. The CDR3 has 13 amino acids.

The CDR3 region is CASSARGGTDTQYF. In DNA form, the CDR3 reads TGCGCCAGCAGCGCGAGGGGGGGAACAGATACGCAGTATTTT. The chain couples TRBV4-3 to TRBJ2-3; D may be TRBD2 (7 bases). CDR1 is LGHNA, CDR2 YSLEER, per germline. V was clipped by 5 bases and J by 3 bases, with 12 bases between them. The CDR3 is 14 residues long.

The chain carries TRBV7-9 and TRBJ2-5; 7 positions match TRBD2. Per germline, CDR1 SEHNR and CDR2 FQNEAQ (reference sequence). Trimming at V came to 3 bases and at J to 5 bases, leaving 9 bases not matched to a gene. The CDR3 has 15 residues. For the CDR3, the DNA is TGTGCCAGCAGCTTGGCTAGCGGCATTTCGGAGACCCAGTACTTC. Encoded protein: CASSLASGISETQYF.

This rearrangement joins TRBV2 to TRBJ1-5, with D hard to call. V was shortened by 2 bases and J by 0 bases, with 5 bases between the two germline ends. CDR3 length: 14 amino acids. Germline CDR1 is SNHLY and CDR2 is FYNNEI. The CDR3 protein is CASSELGSNQPQHF. CDR3 nucleotides: TGTGCCAGCAGTGAATTGGGTAGCAATCAGCCCCAGCATTTT.

The chain combines TRBV5-6 with TRBJ2-7; no firm D call. The CDR3 sequence is 14 residues long. Trimming took off 2 bases at V and 1 base at J, with 10 bases between the two ends. Germline V gene data show CDR1 as SGHDT and CDR2 as YYEEEE. Here the CDR3 DNA reads TGTGCCAGCAGCTTTTACCAGATTTCCTACGAGCAGTACTTC. As protein: CASSFYQISYEQYF.

V usage is TRBV30 and J usage is TRBJ1-5; D might be TRBD1 (5 bases). Per the germline V gene, CDR1 is GTSNPN and CDR2 is SVGIG (reference sequence). The CDR3 runs 13 residues. Trimming stripped 4 bases from V and 7 bases from J, with 14 bases between. As DNA, the CDR3 is TGTGCCTGGACCACAGGATCCGGCCAGCCCCAGCATTTT. This encodes CAWTTGSGQPQHF.

J is TRBJ2-5 and V is TRBV19; D unclear. V shed 1 base and J shed 1 base, with 7 bases lying between them. This CDR3 has 14 amino acids. CDR1 is LNHDA and CDR2 is SQIVND in the germline V gene (reference sequence). CDR3: CASSIATGQETQYF. Written as DNA, the CDR3 is TGTGCCAGTAGTATAGCAACCGGCCAAGAGACCCAGTACTTC.

The rearrangement joins TRBV5-4 to TRBJ2-2; weak D call: TRBD1 (7 bases). There are 16 residues in the CDR3. Germline V CDR1 and CDR2: SGHNT, YYREEE (reference sequence). V was shortened by 3 bases and J by 7 bases, with 19 bases between the two germline ends. The CDR3 spells CASSSTRGAADGELFF. CDR3 DNA: TGTGCCAGCAGCTCCACCAGGGGGGCGGCAGACGGGGAGCTGTTTTTT.